This record looks at one T cell receptor (beta chain) sequence and its context. Its antigen is not identified. This entry is derived from a study of CD8 T cell repertoires and HIV-1 epitope variants. At the level of the study: Separate wells received one of Twenty-five Gag or Nef variant peptides. Control wells had CMV/EBV/flu peptides, negative Ebola AY9, or no peptide. Study results and limitations: Nef KF9 drew about 5 clonotypes and HW9 one, without TAALDMSHF responses.

TCRdb keeps only in-frame clones here, not all; method: immunoSEQ multiplex PCR. Here the sample spans thousands of clones, 64% being singletons. Germline CDR1 is SEHNR and CDR2 is FQNEAQ (reference sequence). The CDR3 runs to 13 residues. V shed 3 bases and J shed 3 bases, with 8 bases lying between them. The rearrangement joins TRBV7-9 to TRBJ1-2; D gene uncertain. The source material was cultured CD8+ T cells derived from PBMCs. This TCR derives from a male donor with HIV. The CDR3 bases are TGTGCCAGCAGCTTGGCAGACCACTATGGCTACACCTTC. Translating it yields CASSLADHYGYTF.